Given below is one T cell receptor (beta chain) in context. The data originate from a study of technical replicates of blood from a handful of donors. Per the germline V gene, CDR1 is MNHEY and CDR2 is SMNVEV (reference sequence). The junction had 8 bases not matched to a gene; V was cut back by 3 bases and J by 9 bases. This CDR3 has 14 residues. TCRdb's table, derived via immunoSEQ multiplex PCR, lists solely in-frame clones and lacks some. The data contain about 14,000 clones, approximately 84% of them singletons. The sequencing sample was made of PBMCs. The source of this sequence is a human donor in good health. J is TRBJ2-1 and V is TRBV27; TRBD1 matches at 7 bases. The CDR3: CASSFPGQVTEQFF. CDR3 DNA sequence: TGTGCCAGCAGTTTTCCCGGACAGGTTACTGAGCAGTTCTTC.